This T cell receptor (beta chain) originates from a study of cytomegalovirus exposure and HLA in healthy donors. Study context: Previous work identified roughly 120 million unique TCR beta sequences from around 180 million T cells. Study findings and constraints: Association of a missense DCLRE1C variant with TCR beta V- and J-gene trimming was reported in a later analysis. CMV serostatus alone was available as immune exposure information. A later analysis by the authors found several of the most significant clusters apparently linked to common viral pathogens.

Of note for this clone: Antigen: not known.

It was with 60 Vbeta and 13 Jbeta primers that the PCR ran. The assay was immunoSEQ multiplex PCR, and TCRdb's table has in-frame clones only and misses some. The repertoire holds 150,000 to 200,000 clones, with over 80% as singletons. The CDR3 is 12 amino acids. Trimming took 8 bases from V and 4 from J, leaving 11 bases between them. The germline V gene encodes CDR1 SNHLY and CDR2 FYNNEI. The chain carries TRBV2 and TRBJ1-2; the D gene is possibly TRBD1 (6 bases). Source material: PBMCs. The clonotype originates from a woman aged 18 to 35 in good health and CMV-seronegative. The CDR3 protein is CASGGQIYGYTF. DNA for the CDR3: TGTGCCAGCGGTGGACAGATCTATGGCTACACCTTC.